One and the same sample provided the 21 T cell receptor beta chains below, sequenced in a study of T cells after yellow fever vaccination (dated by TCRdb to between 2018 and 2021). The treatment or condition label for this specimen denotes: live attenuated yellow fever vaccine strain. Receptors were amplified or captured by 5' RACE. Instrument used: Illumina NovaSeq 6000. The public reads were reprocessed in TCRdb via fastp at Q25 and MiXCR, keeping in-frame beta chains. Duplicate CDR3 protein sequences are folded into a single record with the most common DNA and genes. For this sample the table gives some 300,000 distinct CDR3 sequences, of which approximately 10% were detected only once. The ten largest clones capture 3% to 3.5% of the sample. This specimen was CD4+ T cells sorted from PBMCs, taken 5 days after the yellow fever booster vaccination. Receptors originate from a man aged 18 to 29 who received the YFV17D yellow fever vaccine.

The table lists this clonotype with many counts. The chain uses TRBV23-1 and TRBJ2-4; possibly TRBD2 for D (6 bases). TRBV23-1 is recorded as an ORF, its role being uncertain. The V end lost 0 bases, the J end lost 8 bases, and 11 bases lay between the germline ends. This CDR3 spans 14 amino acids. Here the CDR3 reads CASSQSGGGYIQYF. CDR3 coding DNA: TGCGCCAGCAGTCAATCCGGGGGTGGTTACATTCAGTACTTC.

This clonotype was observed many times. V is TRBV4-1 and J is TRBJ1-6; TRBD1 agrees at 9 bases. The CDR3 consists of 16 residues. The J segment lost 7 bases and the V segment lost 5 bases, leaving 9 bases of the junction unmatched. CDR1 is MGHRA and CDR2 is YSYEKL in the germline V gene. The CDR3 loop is CASSSYTGGGNSPLHF. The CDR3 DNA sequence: TGCGCCAGCAGCTCATATACAGGGGGCGGGAATTCACCCCTCCACTTT.

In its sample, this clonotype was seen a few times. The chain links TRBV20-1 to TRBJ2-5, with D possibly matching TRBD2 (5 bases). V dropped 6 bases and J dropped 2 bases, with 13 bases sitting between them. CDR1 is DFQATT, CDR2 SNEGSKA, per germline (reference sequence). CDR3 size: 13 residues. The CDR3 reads CSAPGSGQETQYF. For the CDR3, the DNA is TGCAGTGCCCCGGGAAGCGGACAAGAGACCCAGTACTTC.

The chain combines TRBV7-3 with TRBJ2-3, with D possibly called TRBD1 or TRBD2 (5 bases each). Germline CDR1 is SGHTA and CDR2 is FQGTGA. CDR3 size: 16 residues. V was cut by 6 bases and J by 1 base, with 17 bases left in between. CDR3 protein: CASRPQADSRTDTQYF. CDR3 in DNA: TGTGCCAGCAGACCACAGGCGGACTCCCGCACAGATACGCAGTATTTT.

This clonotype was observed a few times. The CDR3: CATQRVGELFF. In DNA form, the CDR3 reads TGTGCCACCCAGCGGGTCGGGGAGCTGTTTTTT. V and J are TRBV3-1 and TRBJ2-2, with D perhaps TRBD2 (6 bases). From germline, CDR1 is LGHDT and CDR2 YNNKEL (reference sequence). Trimming stripped 10 bases from V and 7 bases from J, with 10 bases between. The CDR3 is made up of 11 amino acids.

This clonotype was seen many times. CDR3 DNA: TGTGCCAGCAGCTTAAACCCAACTAGCGGGTCCCCCGCGGAGACCCAGTACTTC. Translated: CASSLNPTSGSPAETQYF. The J gene is TRBJ2-5, the V gene TRBV7-7; TRBD2 aligns across 9 bases. The CDR3 is 18 amino acids. Germline trimming cut 2 bases from V and 5 bases from J; bases unmatched to any gene: 15. CDR1 and CDR2 (germline): SSHAT, FNYEAQ (reference sequence).

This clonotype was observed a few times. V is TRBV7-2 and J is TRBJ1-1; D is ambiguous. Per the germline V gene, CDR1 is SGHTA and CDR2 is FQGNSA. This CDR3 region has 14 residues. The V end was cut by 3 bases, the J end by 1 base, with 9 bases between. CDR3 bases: TGTGCCAGCAGCTTGCGACTGAAGAACACTGAAGCTTTCTTT. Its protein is CASSLRLKNTEAFF.

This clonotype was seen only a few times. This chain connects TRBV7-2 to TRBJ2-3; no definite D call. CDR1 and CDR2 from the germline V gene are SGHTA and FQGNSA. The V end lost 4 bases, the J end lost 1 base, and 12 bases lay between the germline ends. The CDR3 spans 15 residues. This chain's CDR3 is CASSYSPQRTDTQYF. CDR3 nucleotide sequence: TGTGCCAGCAGCTACTCCCCGCAACGCACAGATACGCAGTATTTT.

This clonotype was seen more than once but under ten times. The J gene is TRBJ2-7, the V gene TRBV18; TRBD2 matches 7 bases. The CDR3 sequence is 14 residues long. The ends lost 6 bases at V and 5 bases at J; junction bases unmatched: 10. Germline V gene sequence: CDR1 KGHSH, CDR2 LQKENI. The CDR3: CASSQSRGVHEQYF. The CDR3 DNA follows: TGTGCCAGCTCCCAATCCCGGGGGGTCCACGAGCAGTACTTC. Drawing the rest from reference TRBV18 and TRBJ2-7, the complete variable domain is NAGVMQNPRHLVRRRGQEARLRCSPMKGHSHVYWYRQLPEEGLKFMVYLQKENIIDESGMPKERFSAEFPKEGPSILRIQQVVRGDSAAYFCASSQSRGVHEQYFGPGTRLTVT.

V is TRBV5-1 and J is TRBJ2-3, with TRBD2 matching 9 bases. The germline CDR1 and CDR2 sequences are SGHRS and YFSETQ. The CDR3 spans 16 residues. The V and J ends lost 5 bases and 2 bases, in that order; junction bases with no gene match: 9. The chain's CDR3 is CASRVSASGITDTQYF. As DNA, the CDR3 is TGCGCCAGCAGGGTGTCCGCTAGCGGGATCACAGATACGCAGTATTTT.

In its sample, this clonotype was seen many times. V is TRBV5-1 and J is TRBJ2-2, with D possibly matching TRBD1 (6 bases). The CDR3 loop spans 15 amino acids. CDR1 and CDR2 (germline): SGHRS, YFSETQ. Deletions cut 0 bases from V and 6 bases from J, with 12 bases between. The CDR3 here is CASSLVGALPGELFF. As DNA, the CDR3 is TGCGCCAGCAGCTTGGTGGGGGCCCTCCCCGGGGAGCTGTTTTTT. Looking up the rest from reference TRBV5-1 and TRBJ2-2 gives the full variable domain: KAGVTQTPRYLIKTRGQQVTLSCSPISGHRSVSWYQQTPGQGLQFLFEYFSETQRNKGNFPGRFSGRQFSNSRSEMNVSTLELGDSALYLCASSLVGALPGELFFGEGSRLTVL.

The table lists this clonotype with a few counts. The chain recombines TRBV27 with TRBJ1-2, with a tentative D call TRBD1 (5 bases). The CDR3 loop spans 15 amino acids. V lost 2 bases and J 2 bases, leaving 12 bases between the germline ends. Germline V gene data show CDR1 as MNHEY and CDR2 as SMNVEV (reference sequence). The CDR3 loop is CASSLGQGGNYGYTF. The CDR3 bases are TGTGCCAGCAGTTTAGGGCAGGGAGGAAACTATGGCTACACCTTC.

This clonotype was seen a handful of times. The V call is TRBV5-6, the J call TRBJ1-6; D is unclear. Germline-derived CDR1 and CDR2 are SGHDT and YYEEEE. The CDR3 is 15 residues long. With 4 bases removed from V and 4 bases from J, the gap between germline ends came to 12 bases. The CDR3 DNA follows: TGTGCCAGCAGCCTCGACATAAAGTATAATTCACCCCTCCACTTT. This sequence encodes CASSLDIKYNSPLHF.

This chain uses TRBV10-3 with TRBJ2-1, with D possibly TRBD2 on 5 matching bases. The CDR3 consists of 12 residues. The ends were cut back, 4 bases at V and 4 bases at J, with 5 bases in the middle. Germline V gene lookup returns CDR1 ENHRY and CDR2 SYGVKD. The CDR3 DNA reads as TGTGCCATCAGTGGAGGGTACAATGAGCAGTTCTTC. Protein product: CAISGGYNEQFF.

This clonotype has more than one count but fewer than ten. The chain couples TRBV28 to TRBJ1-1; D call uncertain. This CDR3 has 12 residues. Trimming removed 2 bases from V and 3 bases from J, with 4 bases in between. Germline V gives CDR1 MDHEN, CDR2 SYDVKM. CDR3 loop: CASSLMDTEAFF. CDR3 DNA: TGTGCCAGCAGTTTAATGGACACTGAAGCTTTCTTT.

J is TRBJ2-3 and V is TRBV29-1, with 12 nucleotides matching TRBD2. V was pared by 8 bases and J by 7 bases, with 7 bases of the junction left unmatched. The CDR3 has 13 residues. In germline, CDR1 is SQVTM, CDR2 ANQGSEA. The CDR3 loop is CSTSSGGVNTQYF. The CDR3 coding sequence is TGCAGCACCTCTAGCGGGGGGGTTAATACGCAGTATTTT.

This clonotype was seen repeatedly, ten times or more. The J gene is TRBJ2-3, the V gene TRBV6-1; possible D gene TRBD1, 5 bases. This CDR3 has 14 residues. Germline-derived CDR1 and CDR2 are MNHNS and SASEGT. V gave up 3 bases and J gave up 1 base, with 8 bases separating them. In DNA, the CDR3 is TGTGCCAGCAGTGATTGGGGCCGCACAGATACGCAGTATTTT. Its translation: CASSDWGRTDTQYF.

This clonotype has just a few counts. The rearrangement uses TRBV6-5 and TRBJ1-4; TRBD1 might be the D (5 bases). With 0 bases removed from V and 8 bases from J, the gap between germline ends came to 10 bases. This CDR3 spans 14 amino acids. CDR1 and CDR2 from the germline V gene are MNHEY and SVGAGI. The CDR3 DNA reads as TGTGCCAGCAGTTACTCGGGCAGGGTGGAAAAACTGTTTTTT. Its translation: CASSYSGRVEKLFF.

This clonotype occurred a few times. The CDR3 spells CASSVDAANTEAFF. The CDR3 DNA reads as TGTGCCAGCAGCGTAGACGCGGCGAACACTGAAGCTTTCTTT. The chain couples TRBV9 to TRBJ1-1; unclear D gene. Germline V gives CDR1 SGDLS, CDR2 YYNGEE. Deletions cut 0 bases from V and 1 base from J, with 7 bases between. The CDR3 runs to 14 residues. The variable domain in full, completed from reference TRBV9 and TRBJ1-1, reads DSGVTQTPKHLITATGQRVTLRCSPRSGDLSVYWYQQSLDQGLQFLIQYYNGEERAKGNILERFSAQQFPDLHSELNLSSLELGDSALYFCASSVDAANTEAFFGQGTRLTVV.

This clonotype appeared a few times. In DNA, the CDR3 is TGTGCCAGCTCACCCGAGCAGGGGGCCACTGAAGCTTTCTTT. Translating gives CASSPEQGATEAFF. This sequence joins TRBV18 and TRBJ1-1, with 8 bases that match TRBD1. This CDR3 contains 14 residues. Losses at the gene ends were 3 bases for V and 4 bases for J; bases not matched to a gene: 4. Germline V gene sequence: CDR1 KGHSH, CDR2 LQKENI.

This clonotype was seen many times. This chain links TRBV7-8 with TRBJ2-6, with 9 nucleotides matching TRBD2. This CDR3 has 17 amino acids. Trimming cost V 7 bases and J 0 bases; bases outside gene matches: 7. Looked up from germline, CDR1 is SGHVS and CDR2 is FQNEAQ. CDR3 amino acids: CASNRLAANSGANVLTF. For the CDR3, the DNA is TGTGCCAGCAATAGACTAGCGGCTAACTCTGGGGCCAACGTCCTGACTTTC.